This T cell receptor (beta chain) is from a study of blood T cell repertoires in COVID-19. Across the whole study: The samples span acute and convalescent COVID-19 from the United States, Italy and Spain. Sources were T cells, B-cell-depleted T cells, or PBMCs; the material itself was cDNA or gDNA.

Original methodology: Counts of nucleated cells, estimated from reference gene primer amplification, were obtained. The method was immunoSEQ multiplex PCR; TCRdb's version includes in-frame clones alone and lacks a portion of them. The V and J calls and clone size are taken from that table; D and trimming were inferred from the DNA. The sample records about 200,000 clones, about 79% being singletons. The CDR3 is 16 amino acids. V was trimmed by 2 bases and J by 0 bases, leaving 14 bases between them. CDR1 GTSNPN and CDR2 SVGIG come from the germline V gene (reference sequence). The sample was peripheral blood. The clonotype was recovered from a human donor in a cohort sampled during active COVID-19. The chain uses TRBV30 and TRBJ1-3, with D possibly matching TRBD1 (6 bases). The CDR3 DNA follows: TGTGCCTGGAGTTTGGGTAGGGGGACCTCTGGAAACACCATATATTTT. Translation gives CAWSLGRGTSGNTIYF.